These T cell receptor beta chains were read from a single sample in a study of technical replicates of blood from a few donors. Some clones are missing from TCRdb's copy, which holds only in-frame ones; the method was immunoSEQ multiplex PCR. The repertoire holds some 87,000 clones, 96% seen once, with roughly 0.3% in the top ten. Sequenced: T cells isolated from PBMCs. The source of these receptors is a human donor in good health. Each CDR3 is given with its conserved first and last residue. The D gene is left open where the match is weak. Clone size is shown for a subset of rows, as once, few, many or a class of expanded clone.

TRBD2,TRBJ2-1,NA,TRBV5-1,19,CASSRDVPGTSGRAPEQFF
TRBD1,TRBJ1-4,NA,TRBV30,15,CAWSVTTGGREKLFF
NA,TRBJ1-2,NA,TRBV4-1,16,CASSQVPGPANYGYTF
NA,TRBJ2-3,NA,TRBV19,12,CASSILGDTQYF
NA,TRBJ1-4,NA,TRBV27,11,CASGLPEKLFF
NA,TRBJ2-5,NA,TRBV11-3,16,CASSTIREKGVETQYF
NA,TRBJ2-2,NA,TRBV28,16,CASSLLLGHNTGELFF
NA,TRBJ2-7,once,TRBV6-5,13,CASRNDRSYEQYF
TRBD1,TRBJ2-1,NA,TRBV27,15,CASTSKGQGAWEQFF
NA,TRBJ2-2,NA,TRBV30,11,CAWTQGGELFF
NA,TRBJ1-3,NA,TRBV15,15,CATSDRDPSGNTIYF
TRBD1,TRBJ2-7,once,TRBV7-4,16,CASSTQTGGARSEQYF
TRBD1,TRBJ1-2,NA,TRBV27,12,CASRSTGTGYTF
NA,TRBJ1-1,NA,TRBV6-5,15,CASSQWTDLNTEAFF
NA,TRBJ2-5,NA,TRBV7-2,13,CASSLGRRETQYF
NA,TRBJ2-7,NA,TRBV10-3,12,CAIEGQGGEQYF
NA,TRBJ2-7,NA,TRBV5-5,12,CASSLDRYEQYF
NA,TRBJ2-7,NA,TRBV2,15,CASSEWAGRTYEQYF
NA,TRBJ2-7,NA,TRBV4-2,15,CASSQDLASDYEQYF
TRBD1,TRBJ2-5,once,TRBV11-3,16,CASSPSTGGGGETQYF
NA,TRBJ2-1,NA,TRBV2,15,CASSVPGVFYNEQFF
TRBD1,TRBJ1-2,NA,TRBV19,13,CASEGQHNYGYTF
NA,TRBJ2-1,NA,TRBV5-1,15,CASSYQGYSYNEQFF
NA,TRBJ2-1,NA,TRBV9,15,CASSVLSGSYNEQFF
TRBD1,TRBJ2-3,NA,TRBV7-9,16,CASSLVQTGLTDTQYF
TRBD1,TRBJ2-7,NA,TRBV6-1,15,CASSEGRTGGSEQYF
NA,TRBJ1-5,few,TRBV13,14,CASSLGQNNQPQHF